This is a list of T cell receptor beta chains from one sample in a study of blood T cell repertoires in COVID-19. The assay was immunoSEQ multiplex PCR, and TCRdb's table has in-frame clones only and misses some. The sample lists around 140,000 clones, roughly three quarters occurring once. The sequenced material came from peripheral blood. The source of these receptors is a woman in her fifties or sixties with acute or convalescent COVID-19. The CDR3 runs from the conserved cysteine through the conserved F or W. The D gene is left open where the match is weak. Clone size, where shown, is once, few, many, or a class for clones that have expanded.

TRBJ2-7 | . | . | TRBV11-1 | TGTGCCAGCAGCTTAGAAAATGAGGACTACGAGCAGTACTTC | CASSLENEDYEQYF
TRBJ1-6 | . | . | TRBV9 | TGTGCCAGCAGTAGACAGGTAGATAATTCACCCCTCCACTTT | CASSRQVDNSPLHF
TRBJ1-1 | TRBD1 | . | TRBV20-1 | TGCAGTGCTAGTGTGACAGGGATGGCGGGAGCTTTCTTT | CSASVTGMAGAFF
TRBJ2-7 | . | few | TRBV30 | TGTGCCTGGAGTGTTAGCTACGAGCAGTACTTC | CAWSVSYEQYF
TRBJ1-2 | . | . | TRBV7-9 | TGTGCCAGCACTACCGACTTCAGCTTTAACTATGGCTACACCTTC | CASTTDFSFNYGYTF
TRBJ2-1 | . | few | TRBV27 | TGTGCCAGCAGTTCCCCAGTGTCTGAGCAGTTCTTC | CASSSPVSEQFF
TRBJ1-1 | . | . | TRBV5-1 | TGCGCCAGCAGCCCACAGACAGGATTGAACACTGAAGCTTTCTTT | CASSPQTGLNTEAFF
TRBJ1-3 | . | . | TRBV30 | TGTGCCTGGAGTGACTGGGACTTGATCTCTGGAAACACCATATATTTT | CAWSDWDLISGNTIYF
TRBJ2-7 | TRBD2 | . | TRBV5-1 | TGCGCCAGCAGCCCGGGACTAGCGGCCATTTACGAGCAGTACTTC | CASSPGLAAIYEQYF
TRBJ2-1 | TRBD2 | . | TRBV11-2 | TGTGCCAGCAGCTTAGGGTTGGGACTAGCGGGTAAGGAGGAGTTCTTC | CASSLGLGLAGKEEFF
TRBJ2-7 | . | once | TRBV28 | TGTGCCAGCAGCTTGCCTCCTACAGGGTTACAATACGAGCAGTACTTC | CASSLPPTGLQYEQYF
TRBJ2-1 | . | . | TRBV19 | TGTGCCAGTAGTCCACAGACTTACCCGGGGTACAATGAGCAGTTCTTC | CASSPQTYPGYNEQFF
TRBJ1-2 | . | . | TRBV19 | TGTGCCAGTAGACAAACGGACGACAGGTTATATGGCTACACCTTC | CASRQTDDRLYGYTF
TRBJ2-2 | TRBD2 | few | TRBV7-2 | TGTGCCAGCAGCTTAGGACTAGCGTTCGGGGAGCTGTTTTTT | CASSLGLAFGELFF
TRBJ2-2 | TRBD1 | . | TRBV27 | TGTGCCAGCAGAAGGAACAGGGGCACCGGGGAGCTGTTTTTT | CASRRNRGTGELFF
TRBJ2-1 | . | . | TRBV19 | TGTGCCAGTAGGAGGGATACCAACAATGAGCAGTTCTTC | CASRRDTNNEQFF
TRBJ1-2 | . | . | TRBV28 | TGTGCCAGCAGCCCAACCGGCCGGGTGAGCTACACCTTC | CASSPTGRVSYTF
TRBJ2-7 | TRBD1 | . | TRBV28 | TGTGCCAGCAGTCAACAGGGGTATCCTACGACGCAGTACTTC | CASSQQGYPTTQYF
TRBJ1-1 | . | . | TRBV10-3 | TGTGCCATCAGGACTTCGGGGACTGAAGCTTTCTTT | CAIRTSGTEAFF
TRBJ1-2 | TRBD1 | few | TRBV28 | TGTGCCAGCAGTTTGGGGACAGGATTTCGTTATGGCTACACCTTC | CASSLGTGFRYGYTF
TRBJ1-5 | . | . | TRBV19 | TGTGCCAGTAGTAAAGCAGGCCTCGACCATCAGCCCCAGCATTTT | CASSKAGLDHQPQHF
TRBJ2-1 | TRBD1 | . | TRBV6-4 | TGTGCCAGCAGCGGACAGGGGGCTTCTCGCAATGAGCAGTTCTTC | CASSGQGASRNEQFF
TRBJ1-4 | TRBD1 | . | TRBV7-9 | TGTGCCAGCAGCCCCCGCGGTACAGGGGGTGTTGAAAAACTGTTTTTT | CASSPRGTGGVEKLFF